This entry describes one TCR beta chain. The antigen is undetermined. The data derive from a study of OX40 agonist ivuxolimab in advanced cancers. On the study more broadly: Given to patients was ivuxolimab, an agonistic anti-OX40 (CD134) antibody.

Study-wide results and limits: Dosing at 0.1 to 3.0 mg/kg was accompanied by clonal expansion of CD4+ and CD8+ blood T cells by week 6. Antigens targeted by the expanded peripheral T cells were not determined.

Method: immunoSEQ multiplex PCR; TCRdb's copy keeps in-frame clones and lacks some. The data hold about 69,000 clones, with about 85% observed a single time. A history of autoimmune disease or systemic immunosuppression excluded patients. CDR3 length: 16 residues. Germline V CDR1 and CDR2: SGHTA, FQGNSA. Trimming removed 4 bases from V and 1 base from J; junction bases left unmatched: 4. Sequenced here: CD4+ or CD8+ T cells sorted from blood, sampled in a trial of the OX40 agonist ivuxolimab. The V call is TRBV7-2, the J call TRBJ1-5; 10 bases align to TRBD1. This clonotype was obtained from an adult with an advanced solid tumor such as melanoma, head and neck, liver or kidney cancer. This CDR3 is CASSSRDRGSNQPQHF. DNA of the CDR3: TGTGCCAGCAGCTCCCGGGACAGGGGAAGCAATCAGCCCCAGCATTTT.